The T cell receptor beta chain described here comes from a study of CXCR3-negative and CXCR3-positive naive CD8 T cells. Study-wide context: The TRB read total, 120 million to 150 million, broke down to about 1.5 +/- 0.3 million reads per library.

The method, 5' RACE with UMI labels, was used to prepare the TRB cDNA libraries. TCRdb re-called the 5' RACE reads; one entry per CDR3 protein, DNA not given. Its table records 50,000 to 65,000 distinct CDR3 sequences. On this clonotype itself: What it recognizes is unknown.

General study points: Comparably high diversity marked both naive subsets, whereas memory CD8+ cells had much lower diversity. TRBV-TRBJ usage was alike in naive CXCR3-negative and CXCR3-positive cells but differed in memory cells.

This clonotype was obtained from a human donor in good health. Some clones in this sample may be carry-over from other donors' samples. Sequencing was carried out using naive CXCR3- CD8+ T cells from blood. Regarding subset: CD45RO-CCR7+CD27+CD95- naive CD8+ T cells lacking CXCR3 (TNR3-).

Here the CDR3 reads CASSLELGYNEQFF. The gene calls are TRBV5-1 and TRBJ2-1. Germline loops: CDR1 SGHRS, CDR2 YFSETQ. CDR3 size: 14 residues.